The 21 T cell receptor beta chains given below trace back to one sample, sequenced in a study of shared clonotypes between healthy human individuals. Sequenced by immunoSEQ multiplex PCR; TCRdb stores in-frame clones only, minus some. This table holds some 2,500,000 clones, roughly 90% found once. The sample consisted of naive CD4+ T cells from PBMCs. Subset specified: CD45RA+ positively selected. These receptors all stem from a man between 18 and 29 years old in good health. Some clones in this sample may be carry-over from other donors' samples.

V gene TRBV28 combines with J gene TRBJ1-2; D perhaps matches TRBD1 (6 bases). CDR1 is MDHEN and CDR2 is SYDVKM in the germline V gene. V was clipped by 6 bases and J by 8 bases, with 13 bases between them. The CDR3 sequence is 12 residues long. The chain's CDR3 is CASRTGLRGYTF. CDR3 nucleotides: TGTGCCAGCAGAACAGGGTTGCGCGGCTACACCTTC.

This sequence joins TRBV27 and TRBJ2-7; 16 nucleotides agree with TRBD2. The V and J ends lost 5 bases and 6 bases, in that order; junction bases with no gene match: 13. The CDR3 extends over 18 amino acids. CDR1 and CDR2 (germline): MNHEY, SMNVEV (reference sequence). CDR3 sequence: CASSPPGLAGGVVREQYF. CDR3 in DNA: TGTGCCAGCAGTCCACCGGGACTAGCGGGGGGGGTGGTTCGCGAGCAGTACTTC.

The V and J genes are TRBV29-1 and TRBJ2-1; perhaps TRBD2 as D (5 bases). V shed 4 bases and J shed 2 bases, with 12 bases lying between them. This CDR3 has 14 amino acids. CDR1 is SQVTM and CDR2 is ANQGSEA in the germline V gene. CDR3 nucleotide sequence: TGCAGCGTTGGGAGCGGAAGGACCTACAATGAGCAGTTCTTC. Amino acids: CSVGSGRTYNEQFF.

In DNA, the CDR3 is TGTGCCAGCAGCGTAGGGGGGACTAGCGGGAGAATGGGTGAGCAGTTCTTC. Its translation is CASSVGGTSGRMGEQFF. This chain connects TRBV9 to TRBJ2-1; 14 nucleotides align to TRBD2. This CDR3 is 17 amino acids long. Trimming cost V 0 bases and J 9 bases; bases outside gene matches: 8. Per germline, CDR1 SGDLS and CDR2 YYNGEE.

The rearrangement links TRBV11-3 to TRBJ2-1; no firm D call. Germline values: CDR1 SGHNT, CDR2 YENEEA. Trimming took off 4 bases at V and 2 bases at J, with 6 bases between the two ends. The CDR3 covers 13 residues. The CDR3 sequence: CASSWDPYNEQFF. In DNA, the CDR3 is TGTGCCAGCAGCTGGGATCCCTACAATGAGCAGTTCTTC.

The chain combines TRBV4-1 with TRBJ1-1; D not resolved. V was shortened by 1 base and J by 7 bases, with 10 bases between the two germline ends. Germline assignment: CDR1 MGHRA and CDR2 YSYEKL. CDR3 size: 13 residues. In nucleotides, the CDR3 is TGCGCCAGCAGCCAAGTGGATTGGAGTGAAGCTTTCTTT. It specifies CASSQVDWSEAFF.

About this clone: This sample includes further DNA sequences coding for the same CDR3. The V gene is TRBV9, the J gene TRBJ2-7; TRBD2 matches 11 bases. Germline CDR1 SGDLS, CDR2 YYNGEE. The CDR3 runs to 14 residues. The trim removed 3 bases at V and 3 bases at J, leaving 2 bases unmatched. The CDR3 is CASSATSGSYEQYF. CDR3 DNA: TGTGCCAGCAGCGCAACTAGCGGGAGCTACGAGCAGTACTTC.

CDR3 region: CASSPLRWARNTEAFF. The DNA of the CDR3 is TGTGCCAGCAGCCCTCTCCGCTGGGCCCGGAACACTGAAGCTTTCTTT. The chain is built from TRBV5-8 and TRBJ1-1; D uncertain. CDR1 and CDR2 from the germline V gene are SGHTS and YDEGEE. The CDR3 loop spans 16 amino acids. With 4 bases removed from V and 1 base from J, the gap between germline ends came to 17 bases.

Worth noting for this clone: Distinct nucleotide sequences in the sample also encode this CDR3. This chain connects TRBV28 to TRBJ1-3, with D possibly TRBD1 on 5 matching bases. The V end lost 5 bases, the J end lost 2 bases, and 10 bases lay between the germline ends. This CDR3 spans 14 amino acids. Germline V lookup: CDR1 MDHEN, CDR2 SYDVKM. The CDR3 nucleotides read TGTGCCAGCAGTCTGCAGGGCGCTGGAAACACCATATATTTT. Translation gives CASSLQGAGNTIYF.

V and J are TRBV6-1 and TRBJ1-5; D is uncertain. CDR1 MNHNS and CDR2 SASEGT come from the germline V gene. The ends were cut back, 4 bases at V and 5 bases at J, with 15 bases in the middle. The CDR3 runs 15 residues. In nucleotides, the CDR3 is TGTGCCAGCAGTGTGAGGGCCTTCGGCCATCAGCCCCAGCATTTT. This encodes CASSVRAFGHQPQHF.

The V gene is TRBV6-1, the J gene TRBJ2-3, with D possibly matching TRBD2 (7 bases). CDR3 size: 17 residues. The V end was cut by 0 bases, the J end by 2 bases, with 15 bases between. Germline values: CDR1 MNHNS, CDR2 SASEGT. The CDR3 reads CASSEAQRRGLTDTQYF. The CDR3 DNA follows: TGTGCCAGCAGTGAAGCGCAGAGGCGGGGGCTCACAGATACGCAGTATTTT.

This chain connects TRBV4-1 to TRBJ2-1; TRBD2 aligns across 13 bases. The ends lost 3 bases at V and 0 bases at J; junction bases unmatched: 2. The CDR3 totals 17 residues. CDR1 is MGHRA and CDR2 is YSYEKL in the germline V gene. The CDR3 reads CASSQTSGRSSYNEQFF. CDR3 in DNA: TGCGCCAGCAGCCAGACTAGCGGGAGGAGCTCCTACAATGAGCAGTTCTTC.

As for this clone: The sample holds other DNA sequences that translate to the same CDR3. CDR3: CASSITGGDQPQHF. Here the CDR3 DNA reads TGCGCCAGCAGCATTACAGGGGGCGATCAGCCCCAGCATTTT. The gene calls are TRBV5-1 and TRBJ1-5; 9 bases map to TRBD1. Trimming at V came to 4 bases and at J to 5 bases, leaving 4 bases not matched to a gene. The CDR3 has 14 amino acids. Looked up from germline, CDR1 is SGHRS and CDR2 is YFSETQ.

The rearrangement links TRBV7-2 to TRBJ1-6, with TRBD1 identical over 7 bases. The CDR3 runs to 15 residues. The germline gives CDR1 SGHTA, CDR2 FQGNSA. Trimming removed 4 bases from V and 4 bases from J; junction bases left unmatched: 4. CDR3 residues: CASSSRTGYNSPLHF. CDR3 bases: TGTGCCAGCAGCTCGAGGACAGGTTATAATTCACCCCTCCACTTT.

V and J are TRBV28 and TRBJ2-1; the match to TRBD2 covers 13 bases. This CDR3 contains 16 residues. The germline CDR1 and CDR2 sequences are MDHEN and SYDVKM. V shed 5 bases, J shed 8 bases, and the junction held 9 bases outside the gene matches. CDR3 DNA sequence: TGTGCCAGCAGTCCGGGACTAGCGGGAATGGCCGATGAGCAGTTCTTC. It encodes CASSPGLAGMADEQFF. Drawing the rest from reference TRBV28 and TRBJ2-1, the complete variable domain is DVKVTQSSRYLVKRTGEKVFLECVQDMDHENMFWYRQDPGLGLRLIYFSYDVKMKEKGDIPEGYSVSREKKERFSLILESASTNQTSMYLCASSPGLAGMADEQFFGPGTRLTVL.

This clone has more than one count but fewer than ten. V usage is TRBV28 and J usage is TRBJ1-5, with D possibly being TRBD1 (5 bases). V was shortened by 5 bases and J by 6 bases, with 14 bases between the two germline ends. The CDR3 loop spans 14 amino acids. Germline CDR1 MDHEN, CDR2 SYDVKM. CDR3 in DNA: TGTGCCAGCAGTCGACCCCAGGGAAGTCAGCCCCAGCATTTT. Amino acids: CASSRPQGSQPQHF.

With regard to this clone: One end of the junction is discordant with germline, which a read error may explain. Other DNA sequences of this sample code for an identical CDR3. V gene TRBV7-9 combines with J gene TRBJ2-5; tentatively, D is TRBD1 (6 bases). Germline CDR1 reads SEHNR; CDR2 reads FQNEAQ (reference sequence). The CDR3 consists of 13 residues. CDR3 DNA sequence: TGTGCCAGCAGTTTAGGGGGACAAGAGACCCAGTACTTC. Translation: CASSLGGQETQYF.

The chain combines TRBV19 with TRBJ1-2; D not resolved. CDR1 and CDR2 from the germline V gene are LNHDA and SQIVND (reference sequence). The ends were cut back, 3 bases at V and 3 bases at J, with 14 bases in the middle. CDR3 size: 15 residues. The CDR3 nucleotides are TGTGCCAGTAGTATTCTCCCTACAGAGTACTATGGCTACACCTTC. Its translation: CASSILPTEYYGYTF.

The chain joins TRBV28 to TRBJ2-7, with D hard to call. Trimming took off 2 bases at V and 0 bases at J, with 8 bases between the two ends. There are 14 residues in the CDR3. Germline lookup yields CDR1 MDHEN and CDR2 SYDVKM. CDR3: CASSLTAGSYEQYF. As DNA, the CDR3 is TGTGCCAGCAGTTTAACCGCAGGCTCCTACGAGCAGTACTTC. Drawing the rest from reference TRBV28 and TRBJ2-7, the complete variable domain is DVKVTQSSRYLVKRTGEKVFLECVQDMDHENMFWYRQDPGLGLRLIYFSYDVKMKEKGDIPEGYSVSREKKERFSLILESASTNQTSMYLCASSLTAGSYEQYFGPGTRLTVT.

This chain links TRBV2 with TRBJ1-5; TRBD1 is a possible D gene (5 bases). This CDR3 comprises 15 residues. CDR1 is SNHLY, CDR2 FYNNEI, per germline. V lost 7 bases and J lost 1, with 14 bases in between. The chain's CDR3 is CASTGEGWSNQPQHF. The CDR3 nucleotides are TGTGCCAGCACGGGGGAGGGGTGGAGCAATCAGCCCCAGCATTTT.

Concerning this clone: This sample includes further DNA sequences coding for the same CDR3. The chain employs TRBV28 and TRBJ1-5; 9 nucleotides align to TRBD1. The junction had 3 bases not matched to a gene; V was cut back by 5 bases and J by 4 bases. The CDR3 runs to 14 residues. Germline CDR1 reads MDHEN; CDR2 reads SYDVKM. CDR3 amino acids: CASSRTGVNQPQHF. The CDR3, as DNA: TGTGCCAGCAGTAGGACAGGGGTTAATCAGCCCCAGCATTTT.